The source of this TCR beta chain is a study of human T cells and chemical hapten exposure. Time point specified: patch test 3, about 24 weeks after DPC sensitization. Treatment noted: therapeutic diphenylcyclopropenone sensitization with weekly scalp DPC. The CDR3 length is 16 residues. In germline, CDR1 is SGHDT, CDR2 YYEEEE. With 3 bases clipped from V and 8 bases from J, the junction kept 13 bases outside the gene matches. One entry per CDR3 protein, called by TCRdb with MiXCR from the RACE reads. The data hold roughly 150,000 distinct CDR3 sequences, with 28% observed a single time. This clonotype was sampled from a woman aged 18-29 years with alopecia areata. Some clones in this sample may be carry-over from other donors' samples. The sample was whole blood, taken in connection with sensitization to the hapten diphenylcyclopropenone (DPC). This chain uses TRBV5-6 with TRBJ1-4, with TRBD1 identical over 7 bases. DNA for the CDR3: TGTGCCAGCAGCTATATAAGGAGGGACAGCGGGGAAAAACTGTTTTTT. This gives the protein CASSYIRRDSGEKLFF.